The 7 T cell receptor beta chains below were found in one sample sequenced in a study of post-analysis software for immune sequencing data. Sequencing libraries made from TCR beta cDNA carried unique molecular identifiers. TCRdb processed the PCR reads anew with MiXCR; each CDR3 protein has one entry. The sample lists roughly 620,000 distinct CDR3 sequences, roughly 45% occurring once. Study findings and constraints: TRBV5-6, TRBV5-1 and TRBV20-1 were among roughly five TRBV segments more frequent in patients than controls.

For these TCRs, the target antigens are not known. Source material: blood. The receptors stem from a girl between 5 and 17 years old with multiple sclerosis.

The chain employs TRBV7-9 and TRBJ2-4; 9 bases fit TRBD1. The J call is uncertain, as TRBJ2-7 better fits the DNA end. Germline V gene data show CDR1 as SEHNR and CDR2 as FQNEAQ (reference sequence). The CDR3 is made up of 14 amino acids. CDR3 amino acids: CASSLGDRESEQYF. The DNA of the CDR3 is TGTGCCAGCAGCTTAGGGGACAGGGAAAGCGAGCAGTACTTC.

In this sample, this clonotype turned up a few times. The chain joins TRBV20-1 to TRBJ2-7; maybe TRBD2 (5 bases). Germline V gene lookup returns CDR1 DFQATT and CDR2 SNEGSKA (reference sequence). The CDR3 is made up of 11 amino acids. Trimming took off 5 bases at V and 9 bases at J, with 14 bases between the two ends. CDR3 nucleotides: TGCAGTGCTCTTACTTCTGGAGGGCAGTACTTC. This sequence encodes CSALTSGGQYF.

The rearrangement links TRBV6-4 to TRBJ1-2; no clear D gene. CDR1 is MRHNA and CDR2 is SNTAGT in the germline V gene. The CDR3 totals 17 residues. The V and J ends lost 0 bases and 6 bases respectively, with 20 bases between them. CDR3 loop: CASSDSIRRKGPDGYTF. The CDR3 nucleotides are TGTGCCAGCAGTGACTCAATTCGACGTAAGGGTCCAGATGGCTACACCTTC.

The chain is built from TRBV12-3 or TRBV12-4 and TRBJ1-1; D call uncertain. V lost 5 bases and J lost 10, with 17 bases in between. CDR3 length: 13 residues. CDR3 residues: CASSIGLTLGAFF. For the CDR3, the DNA is TGTGCCAGCAGTATAGGACTGACACTTGGAGCTTTCTTT.

J is TRBJ1-2 and V is TRBV12-3 or TRBV12-4, with D hard to call. The CDR3 consists of 13 residues. Trimming left V 5 bases short and J 0 bases short, with 7 bases between. CDR3 amino acids: CASSQQANYGYTF. DNA for the CDR3: TGTGCCAGCAGTCAACAAGCTAACTATGGCTACACCTTC.

The genes are TRBV20-1 and TRBJ2-7, with D maybe TRBD2 (6 bases). Judging by the DNA end, TRBJ2-4 fits better; the J call may be wrong. Per germline, CDR1 DFQATT and CDR2 SNEGSKA (reference sequence). The length of the CDR3 is 17 residues. CDR3 DNA sequence: TGCAGTGCTGCGGGGTCGGGACGTTCCTCTAGAGGGCACATTCAGTACTTC. Translated, it gives CSAAGSGRSSRGHIQYF.

With regard to this clonotype: This may come from a read error, since a much larger clone is one base off. V gene TRBV29-1 combines with J gene TRBJ1-2, with D possibly matching TRBD1 (6 bases). With 3 bases removed from V and 4 bases from J, the gap between germline ends came to 9 bases. The CDR3 has 12 amino acids. Germline V gene data show CDR1 as SQVTM and CDR2 as ANQGSEA. CDR3 nucleotide sequence: TGCAGCGTTGATAGGGGGAGCTATGGCTACACCTTC. This gives the protein CSVDRGSYGYTF.